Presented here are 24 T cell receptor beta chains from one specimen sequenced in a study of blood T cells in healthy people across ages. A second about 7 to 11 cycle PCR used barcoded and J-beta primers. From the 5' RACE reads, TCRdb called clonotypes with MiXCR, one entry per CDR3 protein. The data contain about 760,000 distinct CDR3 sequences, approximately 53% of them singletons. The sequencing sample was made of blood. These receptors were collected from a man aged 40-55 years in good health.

The CDR3, as DNA: TGTGCCAGCCGGACTAGCGAGAGTTGGGAGCAGTTCTTC. Its translation: CASRTSESWEQFF. The chain links TRBV7-2 to TRBJ2-1; 9 bases align to TRBD2. The CDR3 spans 13 residues. CDR1 and CDR2 (germline): SGHTA, FQGNSA. V shed 8 bases, J shed 10 bases, and the junction held 9 bases outside the gene matches.

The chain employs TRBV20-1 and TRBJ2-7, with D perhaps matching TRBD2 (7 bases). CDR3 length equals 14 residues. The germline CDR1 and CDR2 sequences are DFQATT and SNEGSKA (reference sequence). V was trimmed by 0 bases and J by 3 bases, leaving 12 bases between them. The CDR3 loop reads CSAREGRGHYEQYF. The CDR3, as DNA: TGCAGTGCTAGAGAGGGGCGGGGGCACTACGAGCAGTACTTC.

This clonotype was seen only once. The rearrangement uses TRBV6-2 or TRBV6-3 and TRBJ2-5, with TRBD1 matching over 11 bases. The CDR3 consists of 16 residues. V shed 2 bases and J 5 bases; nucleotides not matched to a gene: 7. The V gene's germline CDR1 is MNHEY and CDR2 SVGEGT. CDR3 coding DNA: TGTGCCAGCAGTTACCTTGTGGGACAGGGGGATGAGACCCAGTACTTC. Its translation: CASSYLVGQGDETQYF.

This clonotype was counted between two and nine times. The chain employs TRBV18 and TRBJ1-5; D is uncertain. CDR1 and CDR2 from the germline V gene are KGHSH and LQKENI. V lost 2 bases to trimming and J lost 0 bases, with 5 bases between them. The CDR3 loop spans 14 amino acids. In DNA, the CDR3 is TGTGCCAGCTCACCATCAAATAGCAATCAGCCCCAGCATTTT. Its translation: CASSPSNSNQPQHF.

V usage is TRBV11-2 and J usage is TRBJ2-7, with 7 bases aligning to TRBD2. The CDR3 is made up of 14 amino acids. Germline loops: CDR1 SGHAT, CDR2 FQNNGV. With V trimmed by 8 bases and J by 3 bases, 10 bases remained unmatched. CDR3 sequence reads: CASGPSAGVYEQYF. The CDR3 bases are TGTGCCAGCGGACCATCTGCGGGAGTCTACGAGCAGTACTTC.

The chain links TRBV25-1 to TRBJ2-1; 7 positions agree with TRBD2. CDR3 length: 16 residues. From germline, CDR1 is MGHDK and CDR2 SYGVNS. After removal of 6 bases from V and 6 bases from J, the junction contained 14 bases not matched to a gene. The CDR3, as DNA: TGTGCCAGCAGCCACTCCGGGGCTGGCGGGAGCAATGAGCAGTTCTTC. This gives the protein CASSHSGAGGSNEQFF. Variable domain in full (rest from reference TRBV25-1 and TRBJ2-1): EADIYQTPRYLVIGTGKKITLECSQTMGHDKMYWYQQDPGMELHLIHYSYGVNSTEKGDLSSESTVSRIRTEHFPLTLESARPSHTSQYLCASSHSGAGGSNEQFFGPGTRLTVL.

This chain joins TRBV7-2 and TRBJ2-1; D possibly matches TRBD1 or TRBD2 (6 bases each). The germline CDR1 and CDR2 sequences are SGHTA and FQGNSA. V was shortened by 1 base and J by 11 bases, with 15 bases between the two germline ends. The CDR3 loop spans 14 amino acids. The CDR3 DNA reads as TGTGCCAGCAGCTTAGATCGGGGGCGGGACCAGCAGTTCTTC. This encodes CASSLDRGRDQQFF.

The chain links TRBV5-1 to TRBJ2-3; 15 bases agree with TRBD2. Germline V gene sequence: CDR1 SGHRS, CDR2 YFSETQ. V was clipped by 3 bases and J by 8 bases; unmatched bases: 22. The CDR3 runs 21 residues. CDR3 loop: CASSSGLAGGLLSMSTATQYF. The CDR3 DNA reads TGCGCCAGCAGCTCTGGACTAGCGGGGGGGCTATTGTCCATGAGCACGGCTACGCAGTATTTT.

As DNA, the CDR3 is TGCGCCAGCAGGAAGGGACCGACGGATACGCAGTATTTT. It encodes CASRKGPTDTQYF. The V and J genes are TRBV5-1 and TRBJ2-3, with D perhaps assigned TRBD1 or TRBD2 (5 bases each). V was shortened by 5 bases and J by 6 bases, with 13 bases between the two germline ends. The CDR3 is 13 residues long. Per the germline V gene, CDR1 is SGHRS and CDR2 is YFSETQ.

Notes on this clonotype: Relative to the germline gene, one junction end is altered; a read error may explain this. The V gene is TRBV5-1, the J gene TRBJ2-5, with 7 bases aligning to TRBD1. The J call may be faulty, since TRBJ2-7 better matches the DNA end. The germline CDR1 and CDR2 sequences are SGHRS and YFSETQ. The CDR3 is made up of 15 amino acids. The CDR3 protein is CTSSLVPGGPSEQYF. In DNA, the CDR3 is TGCACCAGCAGCTTGGTTCCAGGGGGTCCCTCCGAGCAGTACTTC.

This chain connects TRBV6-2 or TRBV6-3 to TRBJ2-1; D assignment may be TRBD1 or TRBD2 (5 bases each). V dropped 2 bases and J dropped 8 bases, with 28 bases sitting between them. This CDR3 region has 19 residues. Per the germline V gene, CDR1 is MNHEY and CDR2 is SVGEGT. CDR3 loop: CASSYGTVAAMAEVDEQFF. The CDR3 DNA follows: TGTGCCAGCAGTTACGGGACCGTTGCGGCCATGGCAGAGGTCGATGAGCAGTTCTTC.

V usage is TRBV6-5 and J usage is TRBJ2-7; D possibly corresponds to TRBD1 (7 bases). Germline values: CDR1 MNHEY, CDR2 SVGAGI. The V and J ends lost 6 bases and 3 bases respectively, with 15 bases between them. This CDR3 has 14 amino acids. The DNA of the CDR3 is TGTGCCAGCAGCTATAACCAGGGGGGCTACGAGCAGTACTTC. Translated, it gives CASSYNQGGYEQYF.

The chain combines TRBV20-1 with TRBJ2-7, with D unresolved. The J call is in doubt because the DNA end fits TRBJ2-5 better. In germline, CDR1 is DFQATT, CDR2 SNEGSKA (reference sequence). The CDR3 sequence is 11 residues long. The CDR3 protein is CSASSEETQYF. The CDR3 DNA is TGCAGTGCTAGTTCGGAAGAGACCCAGTACTTC.

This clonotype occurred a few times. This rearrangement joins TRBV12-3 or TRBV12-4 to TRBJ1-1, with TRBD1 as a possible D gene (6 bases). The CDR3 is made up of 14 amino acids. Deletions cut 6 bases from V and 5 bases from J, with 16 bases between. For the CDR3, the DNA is TGTGCCAGCAGAGCCGTTACCAGGGGTACTGAAGCTTTCTTT. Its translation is CASRAVTRGTEAFF.

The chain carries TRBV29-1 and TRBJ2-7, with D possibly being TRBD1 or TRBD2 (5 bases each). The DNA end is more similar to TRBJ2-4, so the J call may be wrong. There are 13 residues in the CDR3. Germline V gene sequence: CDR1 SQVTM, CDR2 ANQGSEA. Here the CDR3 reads CSVEMGVVNIQYF. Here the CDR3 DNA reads TGCAGCGTTGAGATGGGGGTTGTGAACATTCAGTACTTC.

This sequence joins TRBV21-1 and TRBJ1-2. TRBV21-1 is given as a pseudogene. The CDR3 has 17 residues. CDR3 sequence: CASSKEGSSWANYGYTF. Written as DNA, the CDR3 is TGTGCCAGCAGCAAAGAAGGGTCCTCCTGGGCTAACTATGGCTACACCTTC.

This CDR3 reads CASSSRGFADDGGYTF. The CDR3 nucleotides are TGCGCCAGCAGCTCCCGGGGTTTTGCGGACGATGGTGGCTACACCTTC. The chain has TRBV5-1 and TRBJ1-2; D unresolved. This CDR3 is 16 amino acids long. Trimming left V 3 bases short and J 7 bases short, with 22 bases between. Germline assignment: CDR1 SGHRS and CDR2 YFSETQ.

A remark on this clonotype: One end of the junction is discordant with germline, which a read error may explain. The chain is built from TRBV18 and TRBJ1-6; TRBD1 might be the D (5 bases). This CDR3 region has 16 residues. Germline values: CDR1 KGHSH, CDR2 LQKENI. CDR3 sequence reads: CASSPAQGGPGSPPHF. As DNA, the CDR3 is TGTGCCAGCTCTCCAGCCCAGGGTGGACCTGGGTCACCCCCCCACTTT.

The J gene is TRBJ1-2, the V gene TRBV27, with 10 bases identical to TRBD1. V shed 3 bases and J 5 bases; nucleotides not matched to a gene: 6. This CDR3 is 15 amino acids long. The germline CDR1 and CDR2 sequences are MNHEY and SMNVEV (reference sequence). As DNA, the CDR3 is TGTGCCAGCAGTTTGGGGACAGGGGCCGAGTATGGCTACACCTTC. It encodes CASSLGTGAEYGYTF.

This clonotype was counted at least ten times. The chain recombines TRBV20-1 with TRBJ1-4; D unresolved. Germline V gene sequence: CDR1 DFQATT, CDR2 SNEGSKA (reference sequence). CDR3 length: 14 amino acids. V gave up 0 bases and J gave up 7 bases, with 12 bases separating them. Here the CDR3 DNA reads TGCAGTGCTAGAGATGGAGGCAGCCTTGAAAAACTGTTTTTT. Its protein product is CSARDGGSLEKLFF.

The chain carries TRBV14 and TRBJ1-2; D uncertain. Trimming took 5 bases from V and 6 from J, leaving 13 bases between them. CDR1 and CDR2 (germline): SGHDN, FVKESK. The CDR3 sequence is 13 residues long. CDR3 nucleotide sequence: TGTGCCAGCAGCGTTACCATGGACCATGGCTACACCTTC. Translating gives CASSVTMDHGYTF.

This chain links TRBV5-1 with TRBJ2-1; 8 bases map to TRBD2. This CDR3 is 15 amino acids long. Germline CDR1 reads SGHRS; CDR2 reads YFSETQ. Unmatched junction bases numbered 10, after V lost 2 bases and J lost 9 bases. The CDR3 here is CASSFGLAGDSEQFF. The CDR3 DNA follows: TGCGCCAGCAGCTTCGGACTAGCAGGGGATAGTGAGCAGTTCTTC.

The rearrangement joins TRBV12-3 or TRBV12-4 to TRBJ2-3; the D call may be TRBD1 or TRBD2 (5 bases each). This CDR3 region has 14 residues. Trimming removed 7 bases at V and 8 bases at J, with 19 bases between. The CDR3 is CASTPPGPRPTQYF. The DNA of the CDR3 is TGTGCCAGCACCCCACCGGGACCGAGACCTACGCAGTATTTT.

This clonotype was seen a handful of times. The DNA of the CDR3 is TGTGCCAGCAGTTTGGATCTGGGACAGGGAACCTACGAGCAGTACTTC. Its translation is CASSLDLGQGTYEQYF. The chain has TRBV28 and TRBJ2-7, with TRBD1 matching 9 bases. Trimming at V came to 3 bases and at J to 2 bases, leaving 8 bases not matched to a gene. In germline, CDR1 is MDHEN, CDR2 SYDVKM. The CDR3 spans 16 residues.